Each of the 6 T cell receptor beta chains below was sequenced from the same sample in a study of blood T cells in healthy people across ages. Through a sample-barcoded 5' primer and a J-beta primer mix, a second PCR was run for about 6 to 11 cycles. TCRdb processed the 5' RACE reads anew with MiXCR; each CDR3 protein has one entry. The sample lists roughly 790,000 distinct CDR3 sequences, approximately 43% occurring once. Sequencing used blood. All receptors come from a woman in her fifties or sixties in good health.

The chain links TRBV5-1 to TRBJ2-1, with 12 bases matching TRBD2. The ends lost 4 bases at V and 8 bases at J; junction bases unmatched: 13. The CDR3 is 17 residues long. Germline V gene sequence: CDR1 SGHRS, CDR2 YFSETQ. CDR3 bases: TGCGCCAGCAGCCCCAAACTAGCGGGAGGCCTTGGGGATGAGCAGTTCTTC. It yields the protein CASSPKLAGGLGDEQFF.

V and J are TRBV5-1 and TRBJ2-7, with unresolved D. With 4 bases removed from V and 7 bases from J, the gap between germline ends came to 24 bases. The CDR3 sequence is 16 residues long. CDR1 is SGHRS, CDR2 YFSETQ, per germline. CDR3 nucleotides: TGCGCCAGCAGCCCTAATGGACGGAGCTCCTACAATGAGCAGTACTTC. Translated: CASSPNGRSSYNEQYF.

In nucleotides, the CDR3 is TGTGCCAGCAGCTTACCCCTTCGGGAGGGCCTGTACAATGAGCAGTACTTC. Amino acid sequence: CASSLPLREGLYNEQYF. The chain combines TRBV7-8 with TRBJ2-1, with TRBD2 matching 8 bases. The J call is in doubt because the DNA end fits TRBJ2-7 better. The CDR3 spans 17 residues. The germline V gene has CDR1 SGHVS and CDR2 FQNEAQ.

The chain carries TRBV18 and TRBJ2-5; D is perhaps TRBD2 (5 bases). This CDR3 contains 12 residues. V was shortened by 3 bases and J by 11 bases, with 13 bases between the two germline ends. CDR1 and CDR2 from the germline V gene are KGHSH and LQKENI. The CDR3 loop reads CASSPNRGEQYF. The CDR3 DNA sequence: TGTGCCAGCTCACCCAATCGTGGGGAGCAGTACTTC.

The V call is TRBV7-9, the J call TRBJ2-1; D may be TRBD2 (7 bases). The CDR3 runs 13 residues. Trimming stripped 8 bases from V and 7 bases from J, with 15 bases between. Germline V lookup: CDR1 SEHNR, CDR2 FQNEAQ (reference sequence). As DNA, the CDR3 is TGTGCCAGCGAAGGCGGGGGCGTAAATGAGCAGTTCTTC. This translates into CASEGGGVNEQFF.

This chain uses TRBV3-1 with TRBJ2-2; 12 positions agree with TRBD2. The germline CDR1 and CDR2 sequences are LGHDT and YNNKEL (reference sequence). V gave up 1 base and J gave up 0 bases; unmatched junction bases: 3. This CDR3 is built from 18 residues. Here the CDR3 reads CASSQGLAGVANTGELFF. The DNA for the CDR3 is TGTGCCAGCAGCCAAGGACTAGCGGGGGTCGCGAACACCGGGGAGCTGTTTTTT. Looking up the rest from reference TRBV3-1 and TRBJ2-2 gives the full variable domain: DTAVSQTPKYLVTQMGNDKSIKCEQNLGHDTMYWYKQDSKKFLKIMFSYNNKELIINETVPNRFSPKSPDKAHLNLHINSLELGDSAVYFCASSQGLAGVANTGELFFGEGSRLTVL.